This passage covers 21 T cell receptor beta chains from one sample sequenced in a study of shared clonotypes between healthy human individuals. Libraries were prepared by immunoSEQ multiplex PCR; TCRdb keeps only in-frame clonotypes and omits some of them. The sample includes some 800,000 clones, almost 95% of them seen just once. Selected positively for CCR7 and CD45RO-negative, naive CD8 cells excluded terminally differentiated effector memory CD45RA+ cells. Source material: naive CD8+ T cells sorted from blood. The receptor set was obtained from a man aged 30-40 years in good health.

The genes are TRBV5-1 and TRBJ2-7; 8 bases align to TRBD2. Germline loops: CDR1 SGHRS, CDR2 YFSETQ. This CDR3 comprises 16 residues. Germline trimming cut 0 bases from V and 4 bases from J; bases unmatched to any gene: 9. CDR3 loop: CASSLAAAGGGYEQYF. As DNA, the CDR3 is TGCGCCAGCAGCTTGGCTGCGGCGGGAGGAGGATACGAGCAGTACTTC.

V is TRBV29-1 and J is TRBJ2-7; D may be TRBD1 or TRBD2 (6 bases each). The germline V and J ends were trimmed by 7 bases and 0 bases, with 10 bases remaining between them. The CDR3 extends over 12 amino acids. CDR1 SQVTM and CDR2 ANQGSEA come from the germline V gene. This chain's CDR3 is CSAEGDSYEQYF. Here the CDR3 DNA reads TGCAGCGCGGAGGGGGACTCCTACGAGCAGTACTTC.

The rearrangement joins TRBV4-1 to TRBJ2-3; the D call may be TRBD1 or TRBD2 (6 bases each). Germline V gene data show CDR1 as MGHRA and CDR2 as YSYEKL. There are 17 residues in the CDR3. V dropped 0 bases and J dropped 3 bases, with 16 bases sitting between them. As DNA, the CDR3 is TGCGCCAGCAGCCAAGATGGGCCGGGGGCATCAACAGATACGCAGTATTTT. It yields the protein CASSQDGPGASTDTQYF.

Only a few counts were recorded for this clone. This sequence joins TRBV7-7 and TRBJ2-5, with 12 bases fitting TRBD1. This CDR3 has 15 residues. Germline V gene sequence: CDR1 SSHAT, CDR2 FNYEAQ (reference sequence). V was pared by 6 bases and J by 5 bases, with 7 bases of the junction left unmatched. The CDR3 coding sequence is TGTGCCAGCAGTTCCGGGACAGGGGGCAGGGAGACCCAGTACTTC. Protein: CASSSGTGGRETQYF.

This sequence joins TRBV7-2 and TRBJ2-2, with 12 bases identical to TRBD2. Per the germline V gene, CDR1 is SGHTA and CDR2 is FQGNSA. The CDR3 is 19 amino acids. Trimming removed 7 bases from V and 4 bases from J; junction bases left unmatched: 16. The chain's CDR3 is CASTLNGLAGRPGTGELFF. The CDR3 nucleotides are TGTGCCAGCACTCTTAATGGACTAGCGGGACGACCAGGCACCGGGGAGCTGTTTTTT.

This chain uses TRBV14 with TRBJ2-1; the D gene could be TRBD1 or TRBD2 (5 bases each). From germline, CDR1 is SGHDN and CDR2 FVKESK. The CDR3 covers 12 residues. V gave up 4 bases and J gave up 8 bases, with 9 bases separating them. CDR3 DNA: TGTGCCAGCAGCCGGGGGTACGATGAGCAGTTCTTC. This encodes CASSRGYDEQFF.

V usage is TRBV27 and J usage is TRBJ1-4, with 8 bases that match TRBD1. J was trimmed by 7 bases and V by 5 bases; bases with no gene match: 15. The CDR3 is 17 amino acids. The germline gives CDR1 MNHEY, CDR2 SMNVEV (reference sequence). Written as DNA, the CDR3 is TGTGCCAGCAGTCCAGTCCCGGGACAGGTGGGGAGTGAAAAACTGTTTTTT. Its translation is CASSPVPGQVGSEKLFF.

The chain employs TRBV9 and TRBJ2-5; 14 bases fit TRBD2. Per the germline V gene, CDR1 is SGDLS and CDR2 is YYNGEE. V dropped 3 bases and J dropped 4; count of bases not matched to a gene: 11. The CDR3 contains 18 residues. CDR3 amino acids: CASSAPGTSGSRPETQYF. CDR3 coding DNA: TGTGCCAGCAGCGCCCCCGGGACTAGCGGGAGTAGGCCAGAGACCCAGTACTTC.

This sequence joins TRBV10-3 and TRBJ2-1, with TRBD2 matching over 7 bases. V gave up 10 bases and J gave up 0 bases; unmatched junction bases: 6. The CDR3 contains 14 residues. The germline V gene has CDR1 ENHRY and CDR2 SYGVKD. The CDR3 protein is CATGEGSSYNEQFF. DNA of the CDR3: TGTGCCACCGGGGAGGGTAGCTCCTACAATGAGCAGTTCTTC.

The V and J genes are TRBV29-1 and TRBJ2-1, with TRBD2 matching 10 bases. Germline lookup yields CDR1 SQVTM and CDR2 ANQGSEA. The CDR3 runs 13 residues. V dropped 8 bases and J dropped 2; count of bases not matched to a gene: 3. CDR3 bases: TGCAGCATAGCGGGAGGCGCCTACAATGAGCAGTTCTTC. Translating gives CSIAGGAYNEQFF.

The rearrangement uses TRBV27 and TRBJ1-5, with a possible D match to TRBD1 (5 bases). This CDR3 has 13 residues. The germline V gene encodes CDR1 MNHEY and CDR2 SMNVEV (reference sequence). V was shortened by 3 bases and J by 7 bases, with 10 bases between the two germline ends. The DNA of the CDR3 is TGTGCCAGCAGTTTCGTAGGGACCCAGCCCCAGCATTTT. This translates into CASSFVGTQPQHF.

The chain has TRBV6-1 and TRBJ2-7; D uncertain. Germline V gene data show CDR1 as MNHNS and CDR2 as SASEGT. V gave up 8 bases and J gave up 7 bases, with 12 bases separating them. This CDR3 spans 11 amino acids. The CDR3 coding sequence is TGTGCCAGCTCCCCACTTCAGGAGCAGTACTTC. As protein: CASSPLQEQYF.

This clone appeared once. The chain carries TRBV7-2 and TRBJ1-2, with no clear D. CDR1 and CDR2 from the germline V gene are SGHTA and FQGNSA. V was shortened by 0 bases and J by 7 bases, with 12 bases between the two germline ends. CDR3 length equals 14 residues. CDR3: CASSLAVGVSGYTF. The DNA of the CDR3 is TGTGCCAGCAGCTTAGCTGTCGGTGTGAGTGGCTACACCTTC.

V and J are TRBV5-3 and TRBJ2-1, with 7 bases matching TRBD2. TRBV5-3 is reported as an ORF; its role is uncertain. There are 16 residues in the CDR3. Trimming cost V 2 bases and J 2 bases; bases outside gene matches: 7. In DNA, the CDR3 is TGTGCCAGAAGCTTCAGCGGGACCGCAGCCTACAATGAGCAGTTCTTC. This codes for CARSFSGTAAYNEQFF.

The chain has TRBV7-9 and TRBJ2-1, with D possibly being TRBD1 (5 bases). V lost 4 bases to trimming and J lost 2 bases, with 18 bases between them. CDR1 is SEHNR and CDR2 is FQNEAQ in the germline V gene (reference sequence). The CDR3 runs 17 residues. The CDR3 bases are TGTGCCAGCAGCTGGGGTGGGTTGACAGATCCCTACAATGAGCAGTTCTTC. Translation gives CASSWGGLTDPYNEQFF.

The chain links TRBV7-9 to TRBJ2-7; tentative D call: TRBD1 (6 bases). The CDR3 consists of 14 residues. In germline, CDR1 is SEHNR, CDR2 FQNEAQ (reference sequence). The ends were cut back, 5 bases at V and 0 bases at J, with 11 bases in the middle. CDR3 in DNA: TGTGCCAGCAGCCAAACAGGGTTCTCCTACGAGCAGTACTTC. This sequence encodes CASSQTGFSYEQYF.

This sequence joins TRBV5-1 and TRBJ2-1; 9 positions match TRBD2. In germline, CDR1 is SGHRS, CDR2 YFSETQ. The CDR3 extends over 18 amino acids. Trimming at V came to 4 bases and at J to 0 bases, leaving 11 bases not matched to a gene. The CDR3 spells CASSPREREVLSYNEQFF. CDR3 coding DNA: TGCGCCAGCAGCCCGAGGGAGCGGGAGGTTCTCTCCTACAATGAGCAGTTCTTC.

This sequence joins TRBV5-6 and TRBJ2-7; 7 bases map to TRBD1. V was clipped by 3 bases and J by 2 bases; unmatched bases: 8. The CDR3 length is 15 residues. CDR1 SGHDT and CDR2 YYEEEE come from the germline V gene. CDR3 residues: CASSSEKTGPYEQYF. For the CDR3, the DNA is TGTGCCAGCAGCTCAGAAAAGACAGGGCCCTACGAGCAGTACTTC.

The V call is TRBV15, the J call TRBJ2-1; TRBD2 agrees at 9 bases. This CDR3 has 15 amino acids. V lost 5 bases, J lost 4 bases, and 6 bases stayed unmatched. Germline CDR1 and CDR2: LNHNV and YYDKDF (reference sequence). CDR3 sequence: CATSYPSGTYNEQFF. CDR3 nucleotide sequence: TGTGCCACCAGCTACCCTAGCGGGACTTACAATGAGCAGTTCTTC.

The V and J genes are TRBV7-2 and TRBJ2-7, with TRBD2 identical over 11 bases. The CDR3 is made up of 15 amino acids. J was trimmed by 0 bases and V by 5 bases; bases with no gene match: 3. Germline loops: CDR1 SGHTA, CDR2 FQGNSA. The CDR3 here is CASSTLAGGSYEQYF. In DNA form, the CDR3 reads TGTGCCAGCAGCACCCTAGCGGGAGGCTCCTACGAGCAGTACTTC.

This chain uses TRBV7-6 with TRBJ2-2, with D unclear. The CDR3 is 15 residues long. Germline V lookup: CDR1 SGHVS, CDR2 FNYEAQ. Trimming cost V 1 base and J 4 bases, with 10 bases left between them. The CDR3 reads CASSLGVLTTGELFF. The CDR3 DNA is TGTGCCAGCAGCTTAGGGGTACTTACCACCGGGGAGCTGTTTTTT.